Listed here is a single T cell receptor (beta chain). From germline, CDR1 is SGHRS and CDR2 YFSETQ. The CDR3 has 16 amino acids. The V end was cut by 0 bases, the J end by 0 bases, with 12 bases between. This specimen belongs to a study of blood T cell repertoires in COVID-19. Study details: The origin of the acute and convalescent COVID-19 samples was the United States, Italy and Spain. In each case, the material was cDNA or gDNA derived from T cells, B-cell-depleted T cells, or PBMCs.

Authors' methods: Nucleated cell number was recorded as an estimate derived from reference gene primer amplification. Clones were sequenced by immunoSEQ multiplex PCR, and TCRdb holds only the in-frame ones, with some missing. The V and J calls and the clone size are those of that table, but D and trimming were determined from the DNA. The table lists approximately 84,000 clones, roughly 77% of them singletons. This chain joins TRBV5-1 and TRBJ1-1, with no clear D. This sequence originates from a man aged 45-65 years with active or convalescent COVID-19. Input material: peripheral blood. The CDR3 nucleotides are TGCGCCAGCAGCTTGGCTGTCGGCGACATGAACACTGAAGCTTTCTTT. Its translation is CASSLAVGDMNTEAFF. The variable domain in full, completed from reference TRBV5-1 and TRBJ1-1, reads KAGVTQTPRYLIKTRGQQVTLSCSPISGHRSVSWYQQTPGQGLQFLFEYFSETQRNKGNFPGRFSGRQFSNSRSEMNVSTLELGDSALYLCASSLAVGDMNTEAFFGQGTRLTVV.